This passage covers 9 T cell receptor beta chains from one sample sequenced in a study of blood T cell repertoires in COVID-19. TCRdb's table, derived via immunoSEQ multiplex PCR, lists solely in-frame clones and lacks some. Of about 140,000 clones in the sample, about 85% are singletons; the top ten hold about 1.6%. Sequencing was done on a sample of peripheral blood. Source of these receptors: a human donor in a cohort sampled during active COVID-19.

The chain employs TRBV6-5 and TRBJ2-7; the match to TRBD1 covers 10 bases. The germline gives CDR1 MNHEY, CDR2 SVGAGI. The CDR3 spans 12 residues. V trimming: 7 bases; J trimming: 6 bases; junction bases outside the gene matches: 3. The CDR3 reads CASTRTGGEQYF. CDR3 DNA sequence: TGTGCCAGCACTCGGACAGGGGGCGAGCAGTACTTC.

The chain links TRBV27 to TRBJ1-6, with a tentative D call TRBD1 (6 bases). This CDR3 has 16 amino acids. Germline V CDR1 and CDR2: MNHEY, SMNVEV (reference sequence). Trimming removed 6 bases at V and 8 bases at J, with 20 bases between. The CDR3 protein is CASSLAGEFWDSPLHF. CDR3 DNA: TGTGCCAGCAGCCTAGCAGGGGAATTTTGGGATTCACCCCTCCACTTT.

The rearrangement uses TRBV5-1 and TRBJ2-2; 11 nucleotides line up with TRBD1. The CDR3 contains 17 residues. The junction had 7 bases not matched to a gene; V was cut back by 2 bases and J by 4 bases. Germline V gene sequence: CDR1 SGHRS, CDR2 YFSETQ. CDR3 sequence: CASSFLDRGRITGELFF. Written as DNA, the CDR3 is TGCGCCAGCAGCTTTCTGGACAGGGGGCGGATCACCGGGGAGCTGTTTTTT.

The chain is built from TRBV7-9 and TRBJ1-1, with D unclear. The CDR3 totals 14 residues. With 1 base removed from V and 0 bases from J, the gap between germline ends came to 6 bases. Germline CDR1 reads SEHNR; CDR2 reads FQNEAQ (reference sequence). The CDR3 DNA is TGTGCCAGCAGCTTAGGGGCTTTGAACACTGAAGCTTTCTTT. Protein: CASSLGALNTEAFF.

The V gene is TRBV18, the J gene TRBJ2-7; 7 positions match TRBD2. CDR3 size: 13 residues. V dropped 4 bases and J dropped 6; count of bases not matched to a gene: 6. Germline CDR1 and CDR2: KGHSH and LQKENI. The CDR3 sequence: CASSRTERGEQYF. Written as DNA, the CDR3 is TGTGCCAGCTCACGAACAGAGCGGGGCGAGCAGTACTTC.

This chain uses TRBV7-3 with TRBJ2-3, with 8 bases that match TRBD2. CDR1 SGHTA and CDR2 FQGTGA come from the germline V gene. After removal of 5 bases from V and 5 bases from J, the junction contained 9 bases not matched to a gene. The length of the CDR3 is 15 residues. Written as DNA, the CDR3 is TGTGCCAGCAGCCCCGCCGGGAGGGAGGTAGATACGCAGTATTTT. Encoded protein: CASSPAGREVDTQYF.

This clone was counted once. The V call is TRBV28, the J call TRBJ2-7, with TRBD2 matching over 11 bases. V gave up 2 bases and J gave up 7 bases; unmatched junction bases: 7. The V gene's germline CDR1 is MDHEN and CDR2 SYDVKM. The CDR3 length is 15 residues. The CDR3: CASSLGSGRAREQYF. The CDR3 DNA follows: TGTGCCAGCAGTTTAGGTAGCGGGAGGGCCAGGGAGCAGTACTTC.

The genes are TRBV6-2 or TRBV6-3 and TRBJ2-5; TRBD1 matches 7 bases. Germline trimming cut 2 bases from V and 4 bases from J; bases unmatched to any gene: 13. The germline CDR1 and CDR2 sequences are MNHEY and SVGEGT. The CDR3 contains 17 residues. CDR3 sequence reads: CASSYPGQNNWRETQYF. CDR3 DNA sequence: TGTGCCAGCAGTTACCCGGGACAGAATAACTGGCGAGAGACCCAGTACTTC.

The sample holds many counts of this clone. The chain carries TRBV4-1 and TRBJ2-3; the D gene is possibly TRBD2 (6 bases). This CDR3 contains 16 residues. The germline V and J ends were trimmed by 4 bases and 2 bases, with 16 bases remaining between them. From germline, CDR1 is MGHRA and CDR2 YSYEKL. The CDR3 here is CASSRFEAGLTDTQYF. CDR3 nucleotides: TGCGCCAGCAGCCGATTCGAAGCGGGTCTCACAGATACGCAGTATTTT.